This T cell receptor (beta chain) was documented in a study of T cells after yellow fever vaccination (dated by TCRdb to the late 2010s). For the wider study: Libraries from fractions with low cell numbers were prepared with the SMART-Seq v4 Ultra Low Input RNA kit. To track T-cell clones before and after primary and booster YFV17D yellow fever vaccination, bulk TCR alpha and beta repertoires were sequenced longitudinally. The cohort comprised two healthy male donors, one aged 18 to 30 and one aged 30 to 39 years. Blood was collected at multiple timepoints before and after primary and secondary immunization, and bulk PBMC replicates and cell subsets were isolated.

TCR cDNA was synthesized by 5'RACE template switching, which introduced a universal primer site and unique molecular identifiers. Priming of cDNA synthesis was performed from both the TCR alpha and TCR beta constant segments. Libraries were amplified in two PCR steps, with sample barcodes and sequencing adapters added in the second step. Sequencing of libraries was performed on Illumina HiSeq 2500 (2x100 bp) or NovaSeq (2x150 bp). On the study's bioinformatics: Reads were demultiplexed and collapsed into UMI consensus sequences with MIGEC, and V(D)J alignment was performed with MiXCR. Clonotypes responding to the vaccine were identified with edgeR on replicate PBMC samples, with the criteria of FDR below 0.01 and a log2 fold change above 5 up to day 15. Each bulk clonotype was labeled CD4 or CD8 based on which sequenced repertoire, CD4 or CD8, contained the clonotype at higher abundance. Using fastp trimming at Q25 and MiXCR clonotype assembly, TCRdb reanalyzed the public sequencing data and kept in-frame beta chains. Each entry merges the rows of one CDR3 protein and shows their most common DNA and genes. What appears here as the V and J calls and clone size reflects TCRdb's work, not the paper's. Here the sample has about 330,000 distinct CDR3 sequences; less than 9.5% occur a single time. 17% of the sample is in the top ten clones.

The sample's treatment or condition label is to be understood as: live attenuated yellow fever vaccine strain. At every blood-draw timepoint, two biological replicates of bulk PBMCs were collected. A standard Ficoll-Paque protocol was used to isolate PBMCs from peripheral blood. RNA was extracted with TriZol from bulk PBMCs, CD4 and CD8 fractions, and dextramer-positive and dextramer-negative fractions. There are a few counts of this clonotype. It lacks a known antigen. No base qualities exist here, and no much larger clone lies one base off it. Findings and caveats that apply to the study as a whole: Compared with the primary T-cell response, the secondary T-cell response was faster but weaker, reaching its peak on day 5 rather than on day 15. Most clones expanded after primary vaccination (96% of CD4 and approximately 90% of CD8) were re-detected after the booster, suggesting that broad memory maintenance occurred. The study included only a couple of donors, which limits how far the findings can be generalized. Computational filtering was required because FACS-sorted repertoires could contain abundant contaminating clonotypes from the bulk population. A small share of clonotypes occurred in both CD4 and CD8 compartments, likely arising from convergent recombination.

Between the V and J ends, shortened by 0 bases and 2 bases respectively, the junction contains 11 bases. Looking up the germline V gene yields CDR1 MNHEY and CDR2 SVGAGI. Reading from cysteine to phenylalanine, the CDR3 counts 16 amino acids. The sequence is cut down to CDR3 DNA, 48 bases in frame from base 1. The source was PBMCs, collected approximately 47 days after the first yellow fever vaccination. The chain links TRBV6-5 with TRBJ1-3, with a weak D call of TRBD1 (5 bases match). This receptor was obtained from a man aged 18 to 30 who received the YFV17D yellow fever vaccine. The bases are TGTGCCAGCAGTTACTCGGGGGGTCTTGCTGGAAACACCATATATTTT. It codes for CASSYSGGLAGNTIYF.